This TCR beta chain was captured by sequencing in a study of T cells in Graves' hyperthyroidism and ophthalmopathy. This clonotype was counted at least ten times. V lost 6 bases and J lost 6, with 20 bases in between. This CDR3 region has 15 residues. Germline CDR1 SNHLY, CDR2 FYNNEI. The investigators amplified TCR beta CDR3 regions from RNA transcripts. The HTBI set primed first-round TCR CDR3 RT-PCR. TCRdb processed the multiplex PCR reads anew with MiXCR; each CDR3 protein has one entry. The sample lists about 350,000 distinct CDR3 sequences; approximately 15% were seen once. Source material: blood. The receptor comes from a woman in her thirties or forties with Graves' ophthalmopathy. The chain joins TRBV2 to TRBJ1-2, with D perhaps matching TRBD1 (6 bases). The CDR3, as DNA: TGTGCCAGCAGGGACTCATTTTTGGGGGGCGATGGCTACACCTTC. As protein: CASRDSFLGGDGYTF.